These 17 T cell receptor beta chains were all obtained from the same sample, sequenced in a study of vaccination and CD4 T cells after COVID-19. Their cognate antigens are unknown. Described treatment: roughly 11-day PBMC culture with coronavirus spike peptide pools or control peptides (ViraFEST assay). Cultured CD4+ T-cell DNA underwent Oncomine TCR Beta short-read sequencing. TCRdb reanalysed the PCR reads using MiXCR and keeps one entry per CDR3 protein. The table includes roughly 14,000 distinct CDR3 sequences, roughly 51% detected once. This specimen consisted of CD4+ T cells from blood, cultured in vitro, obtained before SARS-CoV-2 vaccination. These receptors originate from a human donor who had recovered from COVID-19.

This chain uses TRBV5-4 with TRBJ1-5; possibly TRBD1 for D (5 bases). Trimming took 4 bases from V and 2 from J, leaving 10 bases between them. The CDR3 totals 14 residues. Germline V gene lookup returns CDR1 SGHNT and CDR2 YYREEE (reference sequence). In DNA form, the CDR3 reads TGTGCCAGCAGCGAAGGGACCGGCAATCAGCCCCAGCATTTT. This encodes CASSEGTGNQPQHF.

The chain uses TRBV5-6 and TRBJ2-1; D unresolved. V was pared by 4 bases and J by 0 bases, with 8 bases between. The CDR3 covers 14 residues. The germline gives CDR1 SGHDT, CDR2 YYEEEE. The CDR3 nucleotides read TGTGCCAGCAGCCCGGTTGACTCCTACAATGAGCAGTTCTTC. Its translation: CASSPVDSYNEQFF.

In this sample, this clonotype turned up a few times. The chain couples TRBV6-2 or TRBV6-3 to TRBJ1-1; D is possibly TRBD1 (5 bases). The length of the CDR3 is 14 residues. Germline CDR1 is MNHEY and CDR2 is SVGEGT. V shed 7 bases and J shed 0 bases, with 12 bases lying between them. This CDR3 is CASIFAGMNTEAFF. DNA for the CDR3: TGTGCCAGCATTTTTGCAGGGATGAACACTGAAGCTTTCTTT.

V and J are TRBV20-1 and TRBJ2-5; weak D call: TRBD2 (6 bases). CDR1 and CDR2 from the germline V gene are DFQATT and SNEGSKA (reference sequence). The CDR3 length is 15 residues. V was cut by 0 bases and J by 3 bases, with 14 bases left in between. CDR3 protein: CSAREAGGPKETQYF. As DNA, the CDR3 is TGCAGTGCTAGAGAAGCCGGGGGACCAAAAGAGACCCAGTACTTC.

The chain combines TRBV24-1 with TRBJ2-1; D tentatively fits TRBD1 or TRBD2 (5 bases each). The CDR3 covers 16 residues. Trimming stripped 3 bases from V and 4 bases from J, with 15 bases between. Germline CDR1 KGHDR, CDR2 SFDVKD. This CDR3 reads CATSDPSGTEYNEQFF. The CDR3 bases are TGTGCCACCAGTGATCCCTCCGGGACGGAGTACAATGAGCAGTTCTTC.

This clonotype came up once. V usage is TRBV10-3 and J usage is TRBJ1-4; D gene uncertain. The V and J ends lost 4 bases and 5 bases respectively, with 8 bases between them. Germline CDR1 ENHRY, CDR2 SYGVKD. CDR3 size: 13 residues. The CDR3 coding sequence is TGTGCCATCAGTGGGGAGCGGAATGAAAAACTGTTTTTT. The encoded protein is CAISGERNEKLFF.

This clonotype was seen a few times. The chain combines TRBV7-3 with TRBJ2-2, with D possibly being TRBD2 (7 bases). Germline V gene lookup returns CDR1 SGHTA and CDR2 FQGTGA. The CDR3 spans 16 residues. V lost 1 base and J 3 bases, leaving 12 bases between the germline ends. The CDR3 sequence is CASSLRGGPHTGELFF. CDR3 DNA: TGTGCCAGCAGCTTAAGGGGGGGGCCCCACACCGGGGAGCTGTTTTTT. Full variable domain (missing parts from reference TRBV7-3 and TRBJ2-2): GAGVSQTPSNKVTEKGKYVELRCDPISGHTALYWYRQSLGQGPEFLIYFQGTGAADDSGLPNDRFFAVRPEGSVSTLKIQRTERGDSAVYLCASSLRGGPHTGELFFGEGSRLTVL.

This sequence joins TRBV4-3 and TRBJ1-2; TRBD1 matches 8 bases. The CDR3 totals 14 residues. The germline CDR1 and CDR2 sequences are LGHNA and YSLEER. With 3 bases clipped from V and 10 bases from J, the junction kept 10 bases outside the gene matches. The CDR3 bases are TGCGCCAGCAGCCACGCCGGGACAGGTCCAGTCTACACCTTC. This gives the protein CASSHAGTGPVYTF.

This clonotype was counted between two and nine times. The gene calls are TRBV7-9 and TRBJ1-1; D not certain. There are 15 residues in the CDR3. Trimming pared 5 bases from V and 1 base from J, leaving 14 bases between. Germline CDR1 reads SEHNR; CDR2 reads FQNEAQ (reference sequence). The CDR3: CASSDPPVANTEAFF. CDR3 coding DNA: TGTGCCAGCAGCGACCCACCGGTCGCGAACACTGAAGCTTTCTTT.

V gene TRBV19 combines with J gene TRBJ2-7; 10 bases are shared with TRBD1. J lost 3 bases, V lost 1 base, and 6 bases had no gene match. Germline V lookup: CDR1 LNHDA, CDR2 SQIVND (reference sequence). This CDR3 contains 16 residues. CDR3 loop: CASSIAPGQGFYEQYF. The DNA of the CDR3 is TGTGCCAGTAGTATAGCACCGGGACAGGGGTTCTACGAGCAGTACTTC.

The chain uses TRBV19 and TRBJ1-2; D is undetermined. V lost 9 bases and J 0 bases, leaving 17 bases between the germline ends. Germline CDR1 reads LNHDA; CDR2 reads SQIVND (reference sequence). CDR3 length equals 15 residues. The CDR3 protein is CASTFNSATNYGYTF. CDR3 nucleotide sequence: TGTGCCAGCACGTTTAACAGTGCCACTAACTATGGCTACACCTTC.

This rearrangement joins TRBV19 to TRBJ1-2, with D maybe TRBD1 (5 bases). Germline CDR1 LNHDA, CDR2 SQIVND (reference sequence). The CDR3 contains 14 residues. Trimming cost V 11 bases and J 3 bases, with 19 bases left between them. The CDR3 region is CAASRGVADYGYTF. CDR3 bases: TGTGCCGCCTCCCGGGGGGTTGCTGACTATGGCTACACCTTC.

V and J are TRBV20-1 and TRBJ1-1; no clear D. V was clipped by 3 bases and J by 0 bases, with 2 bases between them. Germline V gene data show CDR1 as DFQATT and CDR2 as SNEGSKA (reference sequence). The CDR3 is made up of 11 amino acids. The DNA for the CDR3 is TGCAGTGCTAGTATGAACACTGAAGCTTTCTTT. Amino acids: CSASMNTEAFF.

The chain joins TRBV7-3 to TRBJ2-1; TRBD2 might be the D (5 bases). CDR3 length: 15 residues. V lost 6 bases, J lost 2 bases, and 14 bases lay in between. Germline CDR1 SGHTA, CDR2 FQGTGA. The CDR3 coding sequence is TGTGCCAGCAGTTCGAGCGGATACCCCTACAATGAGCAGTTCTTC. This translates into CASSSSGYPYNEQFF.

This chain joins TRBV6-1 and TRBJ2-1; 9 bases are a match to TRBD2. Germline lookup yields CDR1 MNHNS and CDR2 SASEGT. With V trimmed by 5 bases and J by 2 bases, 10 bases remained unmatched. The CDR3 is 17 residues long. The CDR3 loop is CASSTPSSGKPYNEQFF. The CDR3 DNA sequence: TGTGCCAGCAGTACCCCTTCTAGCGGGAAGCCCTACAATGAGCAGTTCTTC.

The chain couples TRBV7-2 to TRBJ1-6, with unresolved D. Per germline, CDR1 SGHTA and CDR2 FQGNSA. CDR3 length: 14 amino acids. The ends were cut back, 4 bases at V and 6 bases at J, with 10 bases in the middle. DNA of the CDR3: TGTGCCAGCAGCTCCCGCACGAGTAATTCACCCCTCCACTTT. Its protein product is CASSSRTSNSPLHF.

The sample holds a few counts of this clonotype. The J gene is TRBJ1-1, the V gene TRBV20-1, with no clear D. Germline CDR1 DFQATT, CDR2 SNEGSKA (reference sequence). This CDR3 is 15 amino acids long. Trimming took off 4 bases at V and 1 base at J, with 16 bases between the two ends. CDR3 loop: CSAKRAGSGNTEAFF. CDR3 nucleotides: TGCAGTGCTAAGAGGGCGGGGTCGGGGAACACTGAAGCTTTCTTT.